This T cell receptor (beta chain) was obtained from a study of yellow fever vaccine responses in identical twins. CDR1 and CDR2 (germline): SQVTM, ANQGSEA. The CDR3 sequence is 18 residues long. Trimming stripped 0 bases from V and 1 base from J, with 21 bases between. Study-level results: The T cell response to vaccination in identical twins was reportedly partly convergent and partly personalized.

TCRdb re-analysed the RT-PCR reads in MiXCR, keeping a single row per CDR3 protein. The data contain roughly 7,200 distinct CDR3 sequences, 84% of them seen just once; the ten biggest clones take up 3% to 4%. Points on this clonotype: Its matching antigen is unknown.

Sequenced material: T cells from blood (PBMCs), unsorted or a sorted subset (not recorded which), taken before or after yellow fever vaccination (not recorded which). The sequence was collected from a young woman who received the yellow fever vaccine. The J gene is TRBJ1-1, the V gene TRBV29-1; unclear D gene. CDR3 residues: CSVEDPLGARASNTEAFF. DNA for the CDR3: TGCAGCGTTGAAGATCCTCTGGGAGCGAGGGCCTCGAACACTGAAGCTTTCTTT.